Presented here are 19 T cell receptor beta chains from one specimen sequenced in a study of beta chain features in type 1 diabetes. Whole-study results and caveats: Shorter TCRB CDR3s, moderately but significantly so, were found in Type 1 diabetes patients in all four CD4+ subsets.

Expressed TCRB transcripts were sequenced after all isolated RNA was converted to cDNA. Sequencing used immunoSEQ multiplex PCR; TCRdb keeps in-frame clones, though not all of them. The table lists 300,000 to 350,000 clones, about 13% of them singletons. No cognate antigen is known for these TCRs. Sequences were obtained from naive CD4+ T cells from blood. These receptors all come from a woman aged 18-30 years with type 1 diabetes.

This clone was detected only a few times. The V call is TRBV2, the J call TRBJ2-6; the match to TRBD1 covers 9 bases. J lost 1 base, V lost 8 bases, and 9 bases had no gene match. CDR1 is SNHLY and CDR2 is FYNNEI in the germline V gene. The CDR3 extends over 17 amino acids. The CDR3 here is CASAPGQGLSGANVLTF. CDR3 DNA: TGTGCCAGCGCGCCGGGACAGGGATTGTCTGGGGCCAACGTCCTGACTTTC.

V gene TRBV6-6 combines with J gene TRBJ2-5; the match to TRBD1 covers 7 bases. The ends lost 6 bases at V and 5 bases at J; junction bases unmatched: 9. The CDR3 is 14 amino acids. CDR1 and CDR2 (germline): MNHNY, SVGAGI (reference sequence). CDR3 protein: CASSQGTEGETQYF. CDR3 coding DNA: TGTGCCAGCAGCCAAGGGACAGAGGGGGAGACCCAGTACTTC.

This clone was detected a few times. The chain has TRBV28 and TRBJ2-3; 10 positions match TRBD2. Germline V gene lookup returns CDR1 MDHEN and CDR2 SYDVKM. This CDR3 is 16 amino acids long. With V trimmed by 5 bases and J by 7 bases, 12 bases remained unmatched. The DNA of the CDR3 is TGTGCCAGCAGTCTCTATACCGGGACTAGCGTTCATACGCAGTATTTT. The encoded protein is CASSLYTGTSVHTQYF.

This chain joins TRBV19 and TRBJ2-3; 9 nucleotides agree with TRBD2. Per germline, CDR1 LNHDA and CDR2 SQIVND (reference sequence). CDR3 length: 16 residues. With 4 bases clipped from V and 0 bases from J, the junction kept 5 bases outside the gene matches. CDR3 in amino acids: CASSTLAGVSTDTQYF. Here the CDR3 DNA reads TGTGCCAGTAGTACATTAGCGGGAGTGAGCACAGATACGCAGTATTTT.

The chain's CDR3 is CASRQVRDTQYF. The CDR3 bases are TGTGCCAGCAGACAGGTCCGCGATACGCAGTATTTT. The rearrangement joins TRBV6-1 to TRBJ2-3; a weak D match, TRBD1 (5 bases). Germline V gene lookup returns CDR1 MNHNS and CDR2 SASEGT. Trimming removed 6 bases from V and 6 bases from J, with 10 bases in between. This CDR3 contains 12 residues.

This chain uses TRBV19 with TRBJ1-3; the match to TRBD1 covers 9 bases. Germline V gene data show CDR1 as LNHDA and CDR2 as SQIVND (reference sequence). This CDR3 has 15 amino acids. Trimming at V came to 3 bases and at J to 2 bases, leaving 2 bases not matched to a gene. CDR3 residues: CASSIGTGTGNTIYF. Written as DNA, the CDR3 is TGTGCCAGTAGTATCGGGACAGGGACTGGAAACACCATATATTTT.

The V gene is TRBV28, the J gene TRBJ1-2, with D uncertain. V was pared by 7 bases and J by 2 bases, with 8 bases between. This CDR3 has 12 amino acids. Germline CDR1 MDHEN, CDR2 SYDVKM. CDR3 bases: TGTGCCAGCATGATCCTAAACTATGGCTACACCTTC. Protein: CASMILNYGYTF.

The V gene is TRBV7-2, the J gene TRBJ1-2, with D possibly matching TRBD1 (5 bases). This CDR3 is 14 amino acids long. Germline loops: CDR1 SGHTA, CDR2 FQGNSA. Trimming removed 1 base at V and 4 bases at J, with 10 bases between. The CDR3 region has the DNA TGTGCCAGCAGCTTAGAACAGGTCGGCTATGGCTACACCTTC. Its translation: CASSLEQVGYGYTF. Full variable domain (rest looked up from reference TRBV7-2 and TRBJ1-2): GAGVSQSPSNKVTEKGKDVELRCDPISGHTALYWYRQSLGQGLEFLIYFQGNSAPDKSGLPSDRFSAERTGGSVSTLTIQRTQQEDSAVYLCASSLEQVGYGYTFGSGTRLTVV.

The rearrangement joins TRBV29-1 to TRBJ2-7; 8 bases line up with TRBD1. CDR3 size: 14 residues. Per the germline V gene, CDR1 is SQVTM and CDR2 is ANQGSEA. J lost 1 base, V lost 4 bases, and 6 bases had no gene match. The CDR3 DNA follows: TGCAGCGTTGGGGGCAGGGGGCAATCCTACGAGCAGTACGTC. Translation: CSVGGRGQSYEQYV.

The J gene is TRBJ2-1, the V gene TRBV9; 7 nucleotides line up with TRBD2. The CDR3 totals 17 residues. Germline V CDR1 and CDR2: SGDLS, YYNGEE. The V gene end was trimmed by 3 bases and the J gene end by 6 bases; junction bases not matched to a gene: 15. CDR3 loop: CASSARDYQYYFNEQFF. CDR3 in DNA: TGTGCCAGCAGCGCTCGGGACTACCAATACTACTTCAATGAGCAGTTCTTC.

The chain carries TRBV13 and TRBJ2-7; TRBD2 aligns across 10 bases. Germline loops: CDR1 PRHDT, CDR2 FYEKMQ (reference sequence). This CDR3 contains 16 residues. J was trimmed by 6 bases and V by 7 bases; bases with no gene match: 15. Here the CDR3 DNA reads TGTGCCAGCATGAGGGCTAGCGGGAGTCAACTGGGCGAGCAGTACGTC. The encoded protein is CASMRASGSQLGEQYV.

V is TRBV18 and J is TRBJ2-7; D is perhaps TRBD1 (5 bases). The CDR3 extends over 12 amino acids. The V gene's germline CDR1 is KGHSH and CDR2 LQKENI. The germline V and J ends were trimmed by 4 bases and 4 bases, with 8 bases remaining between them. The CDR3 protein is CASSLDRYEQYV. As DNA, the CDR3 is TGTGCCAGCTCACTCGACAGATACGAGCAGTACGTC.

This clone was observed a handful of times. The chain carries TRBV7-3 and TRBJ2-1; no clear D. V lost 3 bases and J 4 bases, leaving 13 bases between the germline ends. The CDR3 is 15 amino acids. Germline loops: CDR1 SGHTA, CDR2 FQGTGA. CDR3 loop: CASSLMASRYNEQFF. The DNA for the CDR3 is TGTGCCAGCAGCTTGATGGCTAGTCGATACAATGAGCAGTTCTTC.

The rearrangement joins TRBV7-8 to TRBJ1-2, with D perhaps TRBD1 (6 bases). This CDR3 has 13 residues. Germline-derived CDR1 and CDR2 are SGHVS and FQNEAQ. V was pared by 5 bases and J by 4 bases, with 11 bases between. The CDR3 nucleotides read TGTGCCAGCAGCCAGGACAGTGTCTATGGCTACACCTTC. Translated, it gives CASSQDSVYGYTF.

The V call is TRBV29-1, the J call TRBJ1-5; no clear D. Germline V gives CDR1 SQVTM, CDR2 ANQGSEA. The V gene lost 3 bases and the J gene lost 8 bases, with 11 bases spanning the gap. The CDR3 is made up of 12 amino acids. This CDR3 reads CSVEDGKKPQHF. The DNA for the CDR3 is TGCAGCGTTGAGGACGGGAAAAAGCCCCAGCATTTT.

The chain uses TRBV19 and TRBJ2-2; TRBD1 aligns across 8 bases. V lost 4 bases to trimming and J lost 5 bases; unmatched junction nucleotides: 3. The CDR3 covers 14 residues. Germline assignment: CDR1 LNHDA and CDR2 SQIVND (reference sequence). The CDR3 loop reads CASSTDRGTGELFF. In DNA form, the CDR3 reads TGTGCCAGTAGTACCGACAGGGGAACCGGGGAGCTGTTTTTT. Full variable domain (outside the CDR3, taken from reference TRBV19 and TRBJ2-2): DGGITQSPKYLFRKEGQNVTLSCEQNLNHDAMYWYRQDPGQGLRLIYYSQIVNDFQKGDIAEGYSVSREKKESFPLTVTSAQKNPTAFYLCASSTDRGTGELFFGEGSRLTVL.

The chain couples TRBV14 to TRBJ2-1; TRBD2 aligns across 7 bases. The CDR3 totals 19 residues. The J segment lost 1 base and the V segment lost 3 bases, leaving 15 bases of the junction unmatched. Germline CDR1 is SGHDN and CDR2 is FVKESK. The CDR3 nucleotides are TGTGCCAGCAGCCAGGTGTTGGCGGGAGTCCAGGATTCCTACAATGAGCAGTTCTTC. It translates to CASSQVLAGVQDSYNEQFF. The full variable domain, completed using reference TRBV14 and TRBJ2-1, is EAGVTQFPSHSVIEKGQTVTLRCDPISGHDNLYWYRRVMGKEIKFLLHFVKESKQDESGMPNNRFLAERTGGTYSTLKVQPAELEDSGVYFCASSQVLAGVQDSYNEQFFGPGTRLTVL.

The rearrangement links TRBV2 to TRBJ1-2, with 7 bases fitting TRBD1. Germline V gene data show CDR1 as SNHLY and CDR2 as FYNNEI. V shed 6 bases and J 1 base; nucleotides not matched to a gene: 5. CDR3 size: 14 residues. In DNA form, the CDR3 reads TGTGCCAGCAGGGGGGACAGTCTTAACTATGGCTACACCTTC. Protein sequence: CASRGDSLNYGYTF.

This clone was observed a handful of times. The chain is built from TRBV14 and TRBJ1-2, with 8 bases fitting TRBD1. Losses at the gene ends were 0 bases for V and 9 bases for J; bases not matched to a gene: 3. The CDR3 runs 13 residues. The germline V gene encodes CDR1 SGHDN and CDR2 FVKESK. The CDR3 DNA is TGTGCCAGCAGCCAAGAAAGACAGGGGAGCTACACCTTC. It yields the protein CASSQERQGSYTF. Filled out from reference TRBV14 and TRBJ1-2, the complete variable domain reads EAGVTQFPSHSVIEKGQTVTLRCDPISGHDNLYWYRRVMGKEIKFLLHFVKESKQDESGMPNNRFLAERTGGTYSTLKVQPAELEDSGVYFCASSQERQGSYTFGSGTRLTVV.